Sequencing of this TCR beta chain was carried out in a study of human versus mouse CDR3 diversity and MHC coevolution. Overall study: Reported immunoSEQ sensitivity was one in 200,000 T cells, with reduced amplification bias. Between roughly 5.5 x 10^6 and 1.8 x 10^7 valid reads came from each sample. Whole-study findings and limits: Humans had the largest estimated TCR beta repertoire, 1.5 million to 2 million clonotypes. Mice had fewer CDR3 deletions and insertions than humans on average.

This CDR3 contains 11 residues. Trimming shortened V by 2 bases and J by 7 bases, and 6 bases separated the two germline ends. Germline V lookup: CDR1 DFQATT, CDR2 SNEGSKA (reference sequence). Turning to this clone: Its antigen is unidentified.

The method was immunoSEQ multiplex PCR; TCRdb's version includes in-frame clones alone and lacks a portion of them. The sample has about 60,000 clones; around 94% are singletons. The gene calls are TRBV20-1 and TRBJ2-1; no clear D gene. The sequence derives from a person between 60 and 70 years old in good health. Material: naive CD4+ T cells from blood. Subset given: CD45RO-negative CD62L-positive naive CD4 T cells. The CDR3 is CSARLANEQFF. CDR3 DNA: TGCAGTGCTAGACTCGCGAATGAGCAGTTCTTC.